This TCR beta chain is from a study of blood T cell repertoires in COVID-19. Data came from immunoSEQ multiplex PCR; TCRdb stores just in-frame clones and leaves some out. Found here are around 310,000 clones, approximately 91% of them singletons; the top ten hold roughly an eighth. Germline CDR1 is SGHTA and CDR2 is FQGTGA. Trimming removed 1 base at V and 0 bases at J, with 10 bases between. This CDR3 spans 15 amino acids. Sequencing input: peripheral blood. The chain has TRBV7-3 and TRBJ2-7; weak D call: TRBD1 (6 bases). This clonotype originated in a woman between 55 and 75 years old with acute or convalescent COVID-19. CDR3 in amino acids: CASSLSGQISYEQYF. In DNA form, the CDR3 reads TGTGCCAGCAGCTTAAGTGGACAGATCTCCTACGAGCAGTACTTC.